This T cell receptor beta chain came from a study of blood T cell repertoires in COVID-19. At the level of the study: From T cells, B-cell-depleted T cells, or PBMCs came the material, which was cDNA or gDNA.

Germline loops: CDR1 SQVTM, CDR2 ANQGSEA. The V and J ends lost 0 bases and 0 bases respectively, with 5 bases between them. This CDR3 has 13 residues. Measured with immunoSEQ multiplex PCR; TCRdb has only the in-frame clones, and not every one. The sample has some 150,000 clones, roughly 84% seen once. This clonotype was sampled from a woman in her sixties with acute or convalescent COVID-19. Sequencing was carried out using peripheral blood. V usage is TRBV29-1 and J usage is TRBJ2-5; D ambiguous. CDR3 sequence reads: CSVEDQYQETQYF. The DNA of the CDR3 is TGCAGCGTTGAAGACCAATACCAAGAGACCCAGTACTTC. The variable domain in full, completed from reference TRBV29-1 and TRBJ2-5, reads SAVISQKPSRDICQRGTSLTIQCQVDSQVTMMFWYRQQPGQSLTLIATANQGSEATYESGFVIDKFPISRPNLTFSTLTVSNMSPEDSSIYLCSVEDQYQETQYFGPGTRLLVL.